The text below deals with one T cell receptor beta chain. The CDR3 is 14 amino acids. V dropped 3 bases and J dropped 16; count of bases not matched to a gene: 13. Germline assignment: CDR1 MDHEN and CDR2 SYDVKM. Some clones are missing from TCRdb's copy, which holds only in-frame ones; the method was immunoSEQ multiplex PCR. In the table there are 35,000 to 40,000 clones, less than 85% of which are singletons. This entry belongs to a study of OX40 agonist ivuxolimab in advanced cancers. Study overall: Three patients responded partially, comprising one with hepatocellular carcinoma and two with cutaneous melanoma.

The specimen comprised CD4+ or CD8+ T cells sorted from blood, sampled in a trial of the OX40 agonist ivuxolimab. The chain is built from TRBV28 and TRBJ2-1, with 9 bases aligning to TRBD2. This receptor was obtained from an adult with an advanced solid tumor such as melanoma, head and neck, liver or kidney cancer. CDR3 sequence: CASSFTSGPPGEFF. The CDR3 nucleotides are TGTGCCAGCAGTTTCACTAGCGGGCCGCCCGGAGAATTCTTC.